This entry is about one T cell receptor (beta chain). With random hexamers, about 0.5 to 1 ug RNA was reverse transcribed. TCRdb independently ran MiXCR on the immunoSEQ multiplex PCR reads; one entry per CDR3 protein. Among roughly 180,000 distinct CDR3 sequences listed, just under 95% were seen once. This sample was included in a study of CD8 T cells in Susac syndrome. The germline CDR1 and CDR2 sequences are DFQATT and SNEGSKA (reference sequence). With V trimmed by 1 base and J by 9 bases, 7 bases remained unmatched. The CDR3 consists of 14 residues. The sample taken for sequencing was CD4+ T cells from PBMCs. J is TRBJ1-5 and V is TRBV20-1; TRBD1 agrees at 9 bases. The sequence was obtained from a human donor with Susac syndrome. The chain's CDR3 is CSARGRQGVRPQHF. CDR3 nucleotides: TGCAGTGCTAGAGGCAGACAGGGGGTGAGGCCCCAGCATTTT.